The T cell receptor (beta chain) under discussion was sequenced for a study of Graves' ophthalmopathy and Graves' hyperthyroidism. General observations from the study: As the model predicted ophthalmopathy progression, it achieved a sensitivity of less than 71% and a specificity of 72.22%.

The CDR3 covers 16 residues. CDR1 is GTSNPN and CDR2 is SVGIG in the germline V gene (reference sequence). The V segment lost 3 bases and the J segment 6 bases; nucleotides outside the gene matches: 13. The authors amplified TCR beta CDR3 regions, and they did so from RNA transcripts for repertoire sequencing. First-round RT-PCR with HTBI primers preceded a second-round multiplex PCR. TCRdb called the multiplex PCR reads again in MiXCR, with one record for every CDR3 protein. Altogether about 500,000 distinct CDR3 sequences are present, over 13% being singletons, with the ten largest covering over 8%. This clonotype was found a few times. Its matching antigen is unknown. Certain patients were not enrolled. These were patients with other autoimmune diseases, uncontrolled infections, pregnancy or lactation.

The V and J genes are TRBV30 and TRBJ2-5; 10 bases map to TRBD2. The TCR sequence derives from a woman aged 25 to 39 with Graves' ophthalmopathy. The sample consisted of blood. Here the CDR3 DNA reads TGTGCCTGGAGCGACCCCGGGGCTAGCGGGAGACAGACCCAGTACTTC. Its translation is CAWSDPGASGRQTQYF.